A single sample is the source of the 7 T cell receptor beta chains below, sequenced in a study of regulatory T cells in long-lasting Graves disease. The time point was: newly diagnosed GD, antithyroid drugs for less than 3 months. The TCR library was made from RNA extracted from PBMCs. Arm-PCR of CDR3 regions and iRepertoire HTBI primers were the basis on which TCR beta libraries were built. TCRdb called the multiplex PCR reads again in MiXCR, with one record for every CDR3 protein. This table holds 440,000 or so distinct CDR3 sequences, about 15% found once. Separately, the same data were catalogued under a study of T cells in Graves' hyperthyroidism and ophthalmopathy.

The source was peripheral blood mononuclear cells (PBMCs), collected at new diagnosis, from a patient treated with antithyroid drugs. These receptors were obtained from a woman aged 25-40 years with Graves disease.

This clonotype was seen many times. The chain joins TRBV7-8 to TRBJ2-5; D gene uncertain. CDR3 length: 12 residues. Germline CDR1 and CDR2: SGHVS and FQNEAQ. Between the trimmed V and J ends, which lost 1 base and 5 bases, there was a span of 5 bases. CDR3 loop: CASSLVTETQYF. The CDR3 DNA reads TGTGCCAGCAGCTTAGTAACGGAGACCCAGTACTTC.

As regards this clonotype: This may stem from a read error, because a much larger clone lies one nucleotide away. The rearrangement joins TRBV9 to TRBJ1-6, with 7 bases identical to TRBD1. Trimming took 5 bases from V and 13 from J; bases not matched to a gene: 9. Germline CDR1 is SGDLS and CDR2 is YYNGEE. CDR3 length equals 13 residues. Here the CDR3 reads CASRDPTGLPLHF. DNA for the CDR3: TGTGCCAGCAGAGACCCGACAGGGCTTCCCCTCCACTTT.

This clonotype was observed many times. CDR3 in amino acids: CASSSIIQGTTKNIQYF. In nucleotides, the CDR3 is TGTGCCAGCAGTTCAATAATACAGGGGACAACCAAAAACATTCAGTACTTC. The chain is built from TRBV28 and TRBJ2-4, with 7 bases matching TRBD1. This CDR3 has 17 residues. Germline V lookup: CDR1 MDHEN, CDR2 SYDVKM. Trimming removed 4 bases from V and 2 bases from J; junction bases left unmatched: 11.

The CDR3 DNA sequence: TGCAGTGCTCTACGGAGACAGGGGACCTATGGCTACACCTTC. As protein: CSALRRQGTYGYTF. The chain is built from TRBV20-1 and TRBJ1-2, with TRBD1 matching over 8 bases. The CDR3 contains 14 residues. Germline CDR1 and CDR2: DFQATT and SNEGSKA (reference sequence). Trimming removed 5 bases from V and 4 bases from J; junction bases left unmatched: 9.

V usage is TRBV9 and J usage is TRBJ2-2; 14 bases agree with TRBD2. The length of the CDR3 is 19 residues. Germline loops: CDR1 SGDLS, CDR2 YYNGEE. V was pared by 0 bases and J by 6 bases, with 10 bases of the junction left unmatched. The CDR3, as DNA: TGTGCCAGCAGCGTAGGACTAGCGGGAGGGCCTAGGATCCCCGGGGAGCTGTTTTTT. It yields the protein CASSVGLAGGPRIPGELFF.

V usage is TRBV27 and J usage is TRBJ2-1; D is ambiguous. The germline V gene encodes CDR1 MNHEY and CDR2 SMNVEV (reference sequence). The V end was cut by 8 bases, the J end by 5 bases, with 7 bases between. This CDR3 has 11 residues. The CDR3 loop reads CASVRHNEQFF. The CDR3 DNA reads TGTGCCAGCGTTCGACACAATGAGCAGTTCTTC.

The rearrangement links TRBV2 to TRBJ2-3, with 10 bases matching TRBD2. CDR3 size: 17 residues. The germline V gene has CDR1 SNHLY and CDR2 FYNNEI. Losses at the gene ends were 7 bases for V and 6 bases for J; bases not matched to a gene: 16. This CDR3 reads CASKGVWGLASLDTQYF. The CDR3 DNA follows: TGTGCCAGCAAGGGGGTTTGGGGACTAGCGAGTTTGGATACGCAGTATTTT. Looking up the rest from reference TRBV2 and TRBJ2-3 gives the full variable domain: EPEVTQTPSHQVTQMGQEVILRCVPISNHLYFYWYRQILGQKVEFLVSFYNNEISEKSEIFDDQFSVERPDGSNFTLKIRSTKLEDSAMYFCASKGVWGLASLDTQYFGPGTRLTVL.